Each of the 21 T cell receptor beta chains below was sequenced from the same sample in a study of cytomegalovirus exposure and HLA in healthy donors. 13 Jbeta primers and 60 Vbeta primers were used for the PCR. Here immunoSEQ multiplex PCR was the method, and the copy in TCRdb shows in-frame clones only, minus some. Altogether some 120,000 clones are present, roughly 75% being singletons, with the ten largest covering more than 1%. The sequenced sample consisted of PBMCs. Receptors originate from a female donor in good health and CMV-seronegative.

The chain couples TRBV5-1 to TRBJ1-1; TRBD1 matches 8 bases. J was trimmed by 5 bases and V by 5 bases; bases with no gene match: 11. In germline, CDR1 is SGHRS, CDR2 YFSETQ. This CDR3 has 15 residues. The DNA of the CDR3 is TGCGCCAGCAGTCGACGGACAGGGACCGGGACTGAAGCTTTCTTT. It yields the protein CASSRRTGTGTEAFF.

This rearrangement joins TRBV7-8 to TRBJ2-4; no firm D call. V was cut by 0 bases and J by 0 bases, with 9 bases left in between. From germline, CDR1 is SGHVS and CDR2 FQNEAQ. The CDR3 has 16 amino acids. The CDR3 sequence is CASSLAGTIAKNIQYF. The CDR3 DNA sequence: TGTGCCAGCAGCTTAGCGGGCACCATAGCCAAAAACATTCAGTACTTC.

V and J are TRBV11-3 and TRBJ2-5; 7 positions agree with TRBD2. The V and J ends lost 1 base and 3 bases, in that order; junction bases with no gene match: 8. Germline CDR1 is SGHNT and CDR2 is YENEEA. The CDR3 is 16 residues long. The CDR3 region has the DNA TGTGCCAGCAGCTTAGGGGGATGGAGCGGGGAAGAGACCCAGTACTTC. Translated: CASSLGGWSGEETQYF.

The V call is TRBV14, the J call TRBJ2-1; 8 bases are a match to TRBD1. The length of the CDR3 is 13 residues. With V trimmed by 3 bases and J by 8 bases, 3 bases remained unmatched. The germline V gene encodes CDR1 SGHDN and CDR2 FVKESK. The CDR3 is CASSQRQGHEQFF. For the CDR3, the DNA is TGTGCCAGCAGCCAGAGACAGGGGCATGAGCAGTTCTTC.

The rearrangement joins TRBV5-1 to TRBJ2-5; TRBD2 matches 10 bases. The CDR3 loop spans 13 amino acids. Germline CDR1 reads SGHRS; CDR2 reads YFSETQ. J lost 5 bases, V lost 7 bases, and 5 bases had no gene match. In DNA, the CDR3 is TGCGCCAGCTCAACTAGCGGGGCCGAGACCCAGTACTTC. The encoded protein is CASSTSGAETQYF.

This sequence joins TRBV30 and TRBJ1-1; D gene ambiguous. The length of the CDR3 is 13 residues. Germline V gene sequence: CDR1 GTSNPN, CDR2 SVGIG (reference sequence). Trimming cost V 1 base and J 1 base, with 7 bases left between them. As DNA, the CDR3 is TGTGCCTGGAGTGCGCCGGGGAACACTGAAGCTTTCTTT. The encoded protein is CAWSAPGNTEAFF.

The genes are TRBV6-5 and TRBJ2-7, with D perhaps matching TRBD2 (6 bases). From germline, CDR1 is MNHEY and CDR2 SVGAGI. The CDR3 has 13 residues. Trimming removed 0 bases at V and 7 bases at J, with 10 bases between. CDR3 nucleotides: TGTGCCAGCAGTTACTCAACGGCGGGGGAGCAGTACTTC. Its translation: CASSYSTAGEQYF.

This chain connects TRBV28 to TRBJ1-5, with D possibly matching TRBD1 (5 bases). This CDR3 contains 15 residues. The V gene lost 5 bases and the J gene lost 3 bases, with 14 bases spanning the gap. Germline CDR1 is MDHEN and CDR2 is SYDVKM. For the CDR3, the DNA is TGTGCCAGCAGTCGGTCTCAGGGAAACAATCAGCCCCAGCATTTT. This sequence encodes CASSRSQGNNQPQHF.

V gene TRBV6-6 combines with J gene TRBJ2-7; a weak D match, TRBD1 (5 bases). The CDR3 has 13 residues. V lost 6 bases to trimming and J lost 6 bases, with 15 bases between them. The germline gives CDR1 MNHNY, CDR2 SVGAGI (reference sequence). CDR3 in amino acids: CASRLPQGVEQYF. The CDR3, as DNA: TGTGCCAGCAGACTACCGCAGGGTGTCGAGCAGTACTTC.

This chain links TRBV7-6 with TRBJ1-3, with TRBD1 matching 8 bases. The ends lost 0 bases at V and 3 bases at J; junction bases unmatched: 4. The CDR3 has 16 residues. CDR1 is SGHVS and CDR2 is FNYEAQ in the germline V gene. The CDR3, as DNA: TGTGCCAGCAGCTTAGCCCAGGGGGCGCATGGAAACACCATATATTTT. Translation: CASSLAQGAHGNTIYF. The full variable domain, completed using reference TRBV7-6 and TRBJ1-3, is GAGVSQSPRYKVTKRGQDVALRCDPISGHVSLYWYRQALGQGPEFLTYFNYEAQQDKSGLPNDRFSAERPEGSISTLTIQRTEQRDSAMYRCASSLAQGAHGNTIYFGEGSWLTVV.

V and J are TRBV18 and TRBJ2-7; 7 nucleotides line up with TRBD1. Germline trimming cut 3 bases from V and 3 bases from J; bases unmatched to any gene: 5. CDR1 is KGHSH and CDR2 is LQKENI in the germline V gene. There are 14 residues in the CDR3. This CDR3 reads CASSPGTDNYEQYF. In DNA form, the CDR3 reads TGTGCCAGCTCACCCGGGACAGACAACTACGAGCAGTACTTC.

The rearrangement joins TRBV13 to TRBJ1-6; perhaps TRBD1 as D (6 bases). This CDR3 has 14 amino acids. V was trimmed by 3 bases and J by 4 bases, leaving 7 bases between them. Germline V lookup: CDR1 PRHDT, CDR2 FYEKMQ (reference sequence). DNA of the CDR3: TGTGCCAGCAGCTTGGACAGTTATAATTCACCCCTCCACTTT. Amino acids: CASSLDSYNSPLHF.

This clone appeared a few times. This sequence joins TRBV13 and TRBJ2-7; TRBD1 agrees at 8 bases. The CDR3 has 15 residues. CDR1 and CDR2 (germline): PRHDT, FYEKMQ (reference sequence). J lost 1 base, V lost 6 bases, and 8 bases had no gene match. CDR3 residues: CASSSRDRRSYEQYF. CDR3 bases: TGTGCCAGCAGTTCCCGGGACAGGCGTTCCTACGAGCAGTACTTC.

The chain is built from TRBV5-8 and TRBJ1-5, with TRBD1 identical over 7 bases. The V gene's germline CDR1 is SGHTS and CDR2 YDEGEE. CDR3 length equals 15 residues. J was trimmed by 6 bases and V by 4 bases; bases with no gene match: 10. Here the CDR3 DNA reads TGTGCCAGCAGCCCGGGGAACAGGGGTGGTCAGCCCCAGCATTTT. It encodes CASSPGNRGGQPQHF.

CDR3 sequence: CASSPKLGTGRYEQYF. The CDR3 bases are TGTGCCAGCAGCCCTAAGCTGGGTACAGGTCGCTACGAGCAGTACTTC. This chain joins TRBV7-9 and TRBJ2-7; TRBD1 is a possible D gene (5 bases). From germline, CDR1 is SEHNR and CDR2 FQNEAQ (reference sequence). The CDR3 covers 16 residues. Trimming took 5 bases from V and 3 from J, leaving 20 bases between them.

V is TRBV18 and J is TRBJ2-3; 7 bases align to TRBD2. The CDR3 consists of 16 residues. After removal of 2 bases from V and 2 bases from J, the junction contained 7 bases not matched to a gene. CDR1 and CDR2 (germline): KGHSH, LQKENI. The CDR3 loop reads CASSPFVSGHTDTQYF. Written as DNA, the CDR3 is TGTGCCAGCTCACCATTTGTTAGCGGGCACACAGATACGCAGTATTTT.

The rearrangement uses TRBV27 and TRBJ2-1; TRBD1 might be the D (5 bases). Trimming cost V 1 base and J 2 bases, with 9 bases left between them. CDR1 is MNHEY and CDR2 is SMNVEV in the germline V gene (reference sequence). The length of the CDR3 is 15 residues. CDR3 coding DNA: TGTGCCAGCAGTTTATGGGGCGGCCCCTACAATGAGCAGTTCTTC. It encodes CASSLWGGPYNEQFF.

This clone showed up just a few times. V usage is TRBV5-4 and J usage is TRBJ1-2; a weak D match, TRBD1 (5 bases). Germline values: CDR1 SGHNT, CDR2 YYREEE (reference sequence). The CDR3 runs 13 residues. The V end lost 1 base, the J end lost 8 bases, and 12 bases lay between the germline ends. In DNA, the CDR3 is TGTGCCAGCAGCTTGTTACCAGGGAACGGCTACACCTTC. Translated, it gives CASSLLPGNGYTF.

This clone turned up a few times. The genes are TRBV5-1 and TRBJ2-7, with 10 bases matching TRBD1. V was pared by 6 bases and J by 6 bases, with 3 bases of the junction left unmatched. The CDR3 has 12 amino acids. Per the germline V gene, CDR1 is SGHRS and CDR2 is YFSETQ. The CDR3 DNA sequence: TGCGCCAGCAATCGGGACAGGGGCGAGCAGTACTTC. It codes for CASNRDRGEQYF.

CDR3: CASRPRIRGAGGAYNEQFF. The DNA for the CDR3 is TGTGCCAGCAGGCCACGAATCCGCGGGGCGGGAGGGGCTTACAATGAGCAGTTCTTC. The V and J genes are TRBV7-8 and TRBJ2-1, with 9 positions matching TRBD2. The CDR3 sequence is 19 residues long. V dropped 6 bases and J dropped 4; count of bases not matched to a gene: 19. The germline V gene has CDR1 SGHVS and CDR2 FQNEAQ.

This chain joins TRBV4-1 and TRBJ2-3, with D maybe TRBD2 (6 bases). The CDR3 runs to 15 residues. The germline gives CDR1 MGHRA, CDR2 YSYEKL. V was pared by 4 bases and J by 3 bases, with 14 bases between. CDR3 sequence: CASSLEEGKTDTQYF. For the CDR3, the DNA is TGCGCCAGCAGCCTAGAGGAGGGAAAGACAGATACGCAGTATTTT.